Listed below are T cell receptor beta chains from one sample, sequenced in a study of shared clonotypes between healthy human individuals. Sequencing was performed with immunoSEQ multiplex PCR; in TCRdb, only in-frame clones are kept and a portion is missing. The data show hundreds of thousands of clones, over 60% seen once. Sequenced: PBMCs. The receptors here all came from a woman aged 40 to 50 in good health. Some clones in this sample may be carry-over from other donors' samples. CDR3s include the opening cysteine and the closing phenylalanine or tryptophan. Fields, in order: CDR3 DNA, CDR3 protein, clone size, V gene, D gene, J gene. A D gene is named only where the DNA matches it firmly. Where a row states a size, it is once, few, many or the class of an expanded clone; other rows omit it.

CDR3 DNA: TGTGCCTGGGGGGTGTCTGGGGCCAACGTCCTGACTTTC; CDR3 protein: CAWGVSGANVLTF; clone size: once; V gene: TRBV30; D gene: .; J gene: TRBJ2-6
CDR3 DNA: TGTGCCAGCAGCCAAGATAGGGGGGAAGAGACCCAGTACTTC; CDR3 protein: CASSQDRGEETQYF; clone size: .; V gene: TRBV4-2; D gene: .; J gene: TRBJ2-5
CDR3 DNA: TGTGCCAGCAGTGCTAGCGGAGCGAACACCGGGGAGCTGTTTTTT; CDR3 protein: CASSASGANTGELFF; clone size: .; V gene: TRBV2; D gene: TRBD2; J gene: TRBJ2-2
CDR3 DNA: TGTGCCAGTTCTTCCCACAGGAACACTGAAGCTTTCTTT; CDR3 protein: CASSSHRNTEAFF; clone size: .; V gene: TRBV19; D gene: .; J gene: TRBJ1-1
CDR3 DNA: TGTGCCAGCAGCGGACAGGGGAAAAACACTGAAGCTTTCTTT; CDR3 protein: CASSGQGKNTEAFF; clone size: once; V gene: TRBV9; D gene: TRBD1; J gene: TRBJ1-1
CDR3 DNA: TGTGCCAGCAGTCCTACCGGGACAGGGGGCTATGAGCAGTTCTTC; CDR3 protein: CASSPTGTGGYEQFF; clone size: once; V gene: TRBV6-1; D gene: TRBD1; J gene: TRBJ2-1
CDR3 DNA: TGTGCCAGCAGTTACTCGATATCTCCGGTAATTGAGACCCAGTACTTC; CDR3 protein: CASSYSISPVIETQYF; clone size: .; V gene: TRBV6-6; D gene: .; J gene: TRBJ2-5
CDR3 DNA: TGCAGCGTCGGGGGACAGGGTCTTGGCTACACCTTC; CDR3 protein: CSVGGQGLGYTF; clone size: .; V gene: TRBV29-1; D gene: TRBD1; J gene: TRBJ1-2
CDR3 DNA: TGTGCCAGCAGCTTAGGGGGACAGATACTCTACGAGCAGTACTTC; CDR3 protein: CASSLGGQILYEQYF; clone size: .; V gene: TRBV7-2; D gene: TRBD1; J gene: TRBJ2-7
CDR3 DNA: TGTGCTAGTGGACGGGACAGCCCCAACACCGGGGAGCTGTTTTTT; CDR3 protein: CASGRDSPNTGELFF; clone size: .; V gene: TRBV12-5; D gene: TRBD1; J gene: TRBJ2-2
CDR3 DNA: TGTGCCAGCAGCCCCCAGAGCGCCACAGATACGCAGTATTTT; CDR3 protein: CASSPQSATDTQYF; clone size: .; V gene: TRBV7-3; D gene: .; J gene: TRBJ2-3
CDR3 DNA: TGCGCCAGCAGCCAAGATGGCCTTGAGCGGGAGATCACCGGGGAGCTGTTTTTT; CDR3 protein: CASSQDGLEREITGELFF; clone size: .; V gene: TRBV4-3; D gene: TRBD2; J gene: TRBJ2-2
CDR3 DNA: TGTGCCACCAGCAGAGCGGAAGGAGTTCCCCAGCATTTT; CDR3 protein: CATSRAEGVPQHF; clone size: .; V gene: TRBV15; D gene: .; J gene: TRBJ1-5
CDR3 DNA: TGTGCCAGCAGCTTAGCTGAGCGGGAGCCCTACTACAATGAGCAGTTCTTC; CDR3 protein: CASSLAEREPYYNEQFF; clone size: .; V gene: TRBV7-2; D gene: TRBD2; J gene: TRBJ2-1
CDR3 DNA: TGTGCCAGTAGTGCTCCGGGACTCCGCCTTGGTAATGAGCAGTTCTTC; CDR3 protein: CASSAPGLRLGNEQFF; clone size: .; V gene: TRBV19; D gene: .; J gene: TRBJ2-1
CDR3 DNA: TGCAGCGCCCCGAAATTCGGTAACACTGAAGCTTTCTTT; CDR3 protein: CSAPKFGNTEAFF; clone size: few; V gene: TRBV29-1; D gene: .; J gene: TRBJ1-1
CDR3 DNA: TGTGCTAGTGGTTTTGGGTTTGGACAGCCCCAGCATTTT; CDR3 protein: CASGFGFGQPQHF; clone size: .; V gene: TRBV12-5; D gene: .; J gene: TRBJ1-5
CDR3 DNA: TGTGCCAGCAGCTTAGAGCCGGTTGGCTACACCTTC; CDR3 protein: CASSLEPVGYTF; clone size: few; V gene: TRBV7-9; D gene: .; J gene: TRBJ1-2
CDR3 DNA: TGTGCCAGCAGCTTAGGACCCGGGACAGAGGGCTACGAGCAGTACTTC; CDR3 protein: CASSLGPGTEGYEQYF; clone size: few; V gene: TRBV11-2; D gene: TRBD1; J gene: TRBJ2-7
CDR3 DNA: TGTGCCTACCGGGCCTGGGGGACGGAAGAGACCCAGTACTTC; CDR3 protein: CAYRAWGTEETQYF; clone size: few; V gene: TRBV30; D gene: .; J gene: TRBJ2-5
CDR3 DNA: TGTGCCAGCAGCGTAGAGTCCAGCTGGGACAGGGGCCCCTCTATGACGGGCACTGAAGCTTTCTTT; CDR3 protein: CASSVESSWDRGPSMTGTEAFF; clone size: .; V gene: TRBV9; D gene: TRBD1; J gene: TRBJ1-1
CDR3 DNA: TGTGCTAGCAGCGAAGGGGGGACTGAGCAGTTCTTC; CDR3 protein: CASSEGGTEQFF; clone size: .; V gene: TRBV7-7; D gene: .; J gene: TRBJ2-1
CDR3 DNA: TGCGCCAGCAGTTTGATTAGGATGAACACTGAAGCTTTCTTT; CDR3 protein: CASSLIRMNTEAFF; clone size: few; V gene: TRBV10-1; D gene: .; J gene: TRBJ1-1
CDR3 DNA: TGTGCCAGCAGCTTGGGCCTCCAAGCTAGCAATCAGCCCCAGCATTTT; CDR3 protein: CASSLGLQASNQPQHF; clone size: .; V gene: TRBV7-3; D gene: .; J gene: TRBJ1-5
CDR3 DNA: TGCAGCGCGACGACAGGGGGCGACTATGGCTACACCTTC; CDR3 protein: CSATTGGDYGYTF; clone size: few; V gene: TRBV29-1; D gene: TRBD1; J gene: TRBJ1-2
CDR3 DNA: TGTGCCAGCAGCTTCCAGGGGACCGATAATGAAAAACTGTTTTTT; CDR3 protein: CASSFQGTDNEKLFF; clone size: .; V gene: TRBV7-2; D gene: .; J gene: TRBJ1-4
CDR3 DNA: TGTGCCAGCAGCTTAACAGGGAAGGACTATGGCTACACCTTC; CDR3 protein: CASSLTGKDYGYTF; clone size: .; V gene: TRBV7-9; D gene: .; J gene: TRBJ1-2
CDR3 DNA: TGCGCCAGCAGCTCGGGACAATACAATGAGCAGTTCTTC; CDR3 protein: CASSSGQYNEQFF; clone size: .; V gene: TRBV5-1; D gene: .; J gene: TRBJ2-1
CDR3 DNA: TGTGCCACCAGCGGGGGAAGTAACTATGGCTACACCTTC; CDR3 protein: CATSGGSNYGYTF; clone size: .; V gene: TRBV15; D gene: .; J gene: TRBJ1-2
CDR3 DNA: TGTGCCAGCAGCCGTCAGGGGGTAGGGGAAAAATTGTTTTTT; CDR3 protein: CASSRQGVGEKLFF; clone size: .; V gene: TRBV6-1; D gene: TRBD1; J gene: TRBJ1-4
CDR3 DNA: TGTGCCAGCAGCCAAGATAGATTGGGGGGCGGGGAGACCCAGTACTTC; CDR3 protein: CASSQDRLGGGETQYF; clone size: once; V gene: TRBV4-2; D gene: .; J gene: TRBJ2-5
CDR3 DNA: TGTGCCAGCAGGAAAAGACAGGGAACAGATACGCAGTATTTT; CDR3 protein: CASRKRQGTDTQYF; clone size: .; V gene: TRBV7-2; D gene: TRBD1; J gene: TRBJ2-3
CDR3 DNA: TGTGCCAGCAGTACAACAGGTTACACAGATACGCAGTATTTT; CDR3 protein: CASSTTGYTDTQYF; clone size: .; V gene: TRBV27; D gene: .; J gene: TRBJ2-3
CDR3 DNA: TGTGCCAGCAGCTTAGGGGTAGCGGGGACAGATACGCAGTATTTT; CDR3 protein: CASSLGVAGTDTQYF; clone size: .; V gene: TRBV7-6; D gene: TRBD2; J gene: TRBJ2-3
CDR3 DNA: TGTGCCAGCAGCGTCGCTATCACCGGGGAGCTGTTTTTT; CDR3 protein: CASSVAITGELFF; clone size: .; V gene: TRBV11-2; D gene: .; J gene: TRBJ2-2
CDR3 DNA: TGCGCCAGCAGCCCTGGACAGGGGGCCGTCGGGGAGCTGTTTTTT; CDR3 protein: CASSPGQGAVGELFF; clone size: .; V gene: TRBV4-1; D gene: TRBD1; J gene: TRBJ2-2
CDR3 DNA: TGTGCCACCAGCAGGCGGGACATCCAAGAGACCCAGTACTTC; CDR3 protein: CATSRRDIQETQYF; clone size: few; V gene: TRBV15; D gene: .; J gene: TRBJ2-5
CDR3 DNA: TGTGCCAGTAGTATCACGCAGGGTGGCCCTCAGCCCCAGCATTTT; CDR3 protein: CASSITQGGPQPQHF; clone size: .; V gene: TRBV19; D gene: .; J gene: TRBJ1-5
CDR3 DNA: TGTGCCAGCAGCTTGGATGGCCGGGGGCCCAAGGATACGCAGTATTTT; CDR3 protein: CASSLDGRGPKDTQYF; clone size: few; V gene: TRBV5-5; D gene: .; J gene: TRBJ2-3
CDR3 DNA: TGTGCCAGCACGTTGGAAGGGAACCGGGACAGGGCCACTGAAGCTTTCTTT; CDR3 protein: CASTLEGNRDRATEAFF; clone size: once; V gene: TRBV18; D gene: TRBD1; J gene: TRBJ1-1
CDR3 DNA: TGTGCCAGCAGGCACACTACTCAGGGGGCTTACGAGCAGTACTTC; CDR3 protein: CASRHTTQGAYEQYF; clone size: few; V gene: TRBV2; D gene: TRBD1; J gene: TRBJ2-7
CDR3 DNA: TGTGCCACCAGCAGAGATTGGCCTAGCGCCTACAATGAGCAGTTCTTC; CDR3 protein: CATSRDWPSAYNEQFF; clone size: .; V gene: TRBV15; D gene: .; J gene: TRBJ2-1
CDR3 DNA: TGCGCCAGCAGCCAGTCGGACAGTAACTATGGCTACACCTTC; CDR3 protein: CASSQSDSNYGYTF; clone size: once; V gene: TRBV4-1; D gene: .; J gene: TRBJ1-2
CDR3 DNA: TGCGCCAGCAGCTTGGATCAGGGAATCACAGATACGCAGTATTTT; CDR3 protein: CASSLDQGITDTQYF; clone size: .; V gene: TRBV5-1; D gene: .; J gene: TRBJ2-3
CDR3 DNA: TGCGCCAGCAGTGAGGTTAGCGGGAGCGTCTACGAGCAGTACTTC; CDR3 protein: CASSEVSGSVYEQYF; clone size: few; V gene: TRBV10-2; D gene: TRBD2; J gene: TRBJ2-7
CDR3 DNA: TGTGCCAGCAGCTTAGTACAGGGTACTTCTGGGCAGTACTTC; CDR3 protein: CASSLVQGTSGQYF; clone size: few; V gene: TRBV7-2; D gene: .; J gene: TRBJ2-7
CDR3 DNA: TGCGCCAGCAGCGACCCCGGGACAGGGGTTGCCTACGAGCAGTACTTC; CDR3 protein: CASSDPGTGVAYEQYF; clone size: .; V gene: TRBV5-1; D gene: TRBD1; J gene: TRBJ2-7
CDR3 DNA: TGTGCCAGCAGTGAAGCTAGGGCAGACTATGGCTACACCTTC; CDR3 protein: CASSEARADYGYTF; clone size: few; V gene: TRBV2; D gene: .; J gene: TRBJ1-2